What follows are 12 T cell receptor beta chains derived from one specimen sequenced in a study of shared clonotypes between healthy human individuals. Clones were sequenced by immunoSEQ multiplex PCR, and TCRdb holds only the in-frame ones, with some missing. Of some 1.5 million clones in the sample, more than 95% were seen once. The sample consisted of naive CD4+ T cells sorted from blood. Subset: CD45RA+ positively selected. The receptors shown here come from a man in his thirties or forties in good health.

The chain links TRBV5-8 to TRBJ1-1; 8 nucleotides agree with TRBD1. Germline V gives CDR1 SGHTS, CDR2 YDEGEE. Trimming at V came to 6 bases and at J to 1 base, leaving 5 bases not matched to a gene. This CDR3 is 14 amino acids long. The CDR3 sequence: CASIPDRANTEAFF. The DNA for the CDR3 is TGTGCCAGCATCCCGGACAGGGCGAACACTGAAGCTTTCTTT.

The chain employs TRBV9 and TRBJ1-2; 9 bases are a match to TRBD1. Per the germline V gene, CDR1 is SGDLS and CDR2 is YYNGEE. The CDR3 runs to 15 residues. The V segment lost 3 bases and the J segment 5 bases; nucleotides outside the gene matches: 8. CDR3 loop: CASSGPGQGGYGYTF. For the CDR3, the DNA is TGTGCCAGCAGCGGTCCGGGACAGGGAGGGTATGGCTACACCTTC. Looking up the rest from reference TRBV9 and TRBJ1-2 gives the full variable domain: DSGVTQTPKHLITATGQRVTLRCSPRSGDLSVYWYQQSLDQGLQFLIQYYNGEERAKGNILERFSAQQFPDLHSELNLSSLELGDSALYFCASSGPGQGGYGYTFGSGTRLTVV.

The chain recombines TRBV14 with TRBJ2-1; D is unresolved. This CDR3 region has 13 residues. Trimming removed 3 bases from V and 3 bases from J, with 6 bases in between. CDR1 and CDR2 (germline): SGHDN, FVKESK. The CDR3 loop reads CASSHNGYNEQFF. The CDR3, as DNA: TGTGCCAGCAGCCATAACGGCTACAATGAGCAGTTCTTC.

The V call is TRBV6-5, the J call TRBJ2-4, with 7 positions matching TRBD1. CDR3 size: 14 residues. V lost 4 bases and J lost 6; bases outside the gene matches: 6. Germline V gives CDR1 MNHEY, CDR2 SVGAGI. This CDR3 is CASSSGTERNIQYF. The CDR3 DNA sequence: TGTGCCAGCAGTTCCGGGACAGAGAGAAACATTCAGTACTTC.

The chain recombines TRBV7-9 with TRBJ2-3; 10 bases map to TRBD2. Trimming took 5 bases from V and 2 from J; bases not matched to a gene: 4. Looked up from germline, CDR1 is SEHNR and CDR2 is FQNEAQ (reference sequence). The CDR3 length is 15 residues. The CDR3 bases are TGTGCCAGCAGCCGTCTAGCGGGGGACACAGATACGCAGTATTTT. Protein: CASSRLAGDTDTQYF. The full variable domain, its missing parts supplied by reference TRBV7-9 and TRBJ2-3, is DTGVSQNPRHKITKRGQNVTFRCDPISEHNRLYWYRQTLGQGPEFLTYFQNEAQLEKSRLLSDRFSAERPKGSFSTLEIQRTEQGDSAMYLCASSRLAGDTDTQYFGPGTRLTVL.

The chain uses TRBV10-3 and TRBJ2-1, with TRBD2 identical over 14 bases. Per the germline V gene, CDR1 is ENHRY and CDR2 is SYGVKD. V lost 4 bases to trimming and J lost 6 bases; unmatched junction nucleotides: 2. CDR3 size: 15 residues. This CDR3 reads CAISAGLAGVNEQFF. For the CDR3, the DNA is TGTGCCATCAGTGCGGGACTAGCGGGAGTCAATGAGCAGTTCTTC.

The chain employs TRBV30 and TRBJ1-2; the match to TRBD1 covers 7 bases. Per the germline V gene, CDR1 is GTSNPN and CDR2 is SVGIG (reference sequence). The CDR3 sequence is 13 residues long. J lost 6 bases, V lost 3 bases, and 7 bases had no gene match. The CDR3 spells CAWSGQAWNGYTF. The CDR3 DNA reads TGTGCCTGGAGCGGACAGGCCTGGAATGGCTACACCTTC.

The genes are TRBV28 and TRBJ2-2, with D possibly matching TRBD1 (6 bases). Trimming removed 8 bases from V and 2 bases from J, with 15 bases in between. This CDR3 spans 15 amino acids. The V gene's germline CDR1 is MDHEN and CDR2 SYDVKM. Written as DNA, the CDR3 is TGTGCCAGCCACCTACCCGGGACAAACACCGGGGAGCTGTTTTTT. Its protein is CASHLPGTNTGELFF.

V gene TRBV7-2 combines with J gene TRBJ2-1; 11 bases match TRBD1. The germline V gene has CDR1 SGHTA and CDR2 FQGNSA. CDR3 size: 17 residues. V dropped 5 bases and J dropped 11; count of bases not matched to a gene: 17. For the CDR3, the DNA is TGTGCCAGCAGCCGCCCCAGGACAGGGGGCGTTCTCCGTCAGCAGTTCTTC. Translation: CASSRPRTGGVLRQQFF.

The chain employs TRBV13 and TRBJ2-3; 11 nucleotides align to TRBD2. Germline assignment: CDR1 PRHDT and CDR2 FYEKMQ (reference sequence). The CDR3 spans 16 residues. V lost 4 bases, J lost 2 bases, and 5 bases stayed unmatched. The CDR3 here is CASSYFSGGATDTQYF. The CDR3, as DNA: TGTGCCAGCAGCTATTTTAGCGGGGGGGCCACAGATACGCAGTATTTT. The full variable domain, in which reference TRBV13 and TRBJ2-3 provide the parts outside the CDR3, is AAGVIQSPRHLIKEKRETATLKCYPIPRHDTVYWYQQGPGQDPQFLISFYEKMQSDKGSIPDRFSAQQFSDYHSELNMSSLELGDSALYFCASSYFSGGATDTQYFGPGTRLTVL.

The rearrangement uses TRBV10-2 and TRBJ1-2; unclear D gene. The ends were cut back, 7 bases at V and 7 bases at J, with 7 bases in the middle. The CDR3 is 10 amino acids. Germline V gives CDR1 WSHSY, CDR2 SAAADI. As DNA, the CDR3 is TGCGCCAGCAAGGGAGGTGGCTACACCTTC. This sequence encodes CASKGGGYTF.

The chain is built from TRBV5-1 and TRBJ2-1; D not certain. Per the germline V gene, CDR1 is SGHRS and CDR2 is YFSETQ. The CDR3 has 13 residues. V lost 0 bases and J 8 bases, leaving 9 bases between the germline ends. The CDR3 spells CASSLAPSYEQFF. The CDR3 DNA is TGCGCCAGCAGCTTGGCCCCGAGCTATGAGCAGTTCTTC.